A single sample gave rise to the 19 T cell receptor beta chains below, sequenced in a study of cytomegalovirus exposure and HLA in healthy donors. Clones were read by immunoSEQ multiplex PCR, and TCRdb kept only the in-frame ones, dropping some. Here the sample spans over 150,000 clones, around 85% being singletons. Material: PBMCs. The source is a man younger than 35 in good health and CMV-seropositive.

The chain is built from TRBV30 and TRBJ1-1, with a weak D call TRBD1 (6 bases). CDR3 length equals 14 residues. Germline V CDR1 and CDR2: GTSNPN, SVGIG (reference sequence). V dropped 4 bases and J dropped 3 bases, with 15 bases sitting between them. The CDR3 is CAWTPFQGYTEAFF. The CDR3 bases are TGTGCCTGGACCCCTTTTCAGGGGTACACTGAAGCTTTCTTT.

The gene calls are TRBV11-3 and TRBJ2-2; 8 nucleotides align to TRBD2. V shed 5 bases, J shed 6 bases, and the junction held 8 bases outside the gene matches. There are 15 residues in the CDR3. Per germline, CDR1 SGHNT and CDR2 YENEEA. CDR3 residues: CASSLLSGGPGELFF. CDR3 in DNA: TGTGCCAGCAGCCTCCTATCGGGGGGGCCCGGGGAGCTGTTTTTT.

The V call is TRBV2, the J call TRBJ2-1, with TRBD1 matching 7 bases. Germline V gene lookup returns CDR1 SNHLY and CDR2 FYNNEI. Trimming took 5 bases from V and 2 from J; bases not matched to a gene: 9. CDR3 length: 16 residues. Written as DNA, the CDR3 is TGTGCCAGCAGTCCCAGTTTGGGGACAGCCTACAATGAGCAGTTCTTC. It specifies CASSPSLGTAYNEQFF.

This chain joins TRBV10-1 and TRBJ2-5; 10 nucleotides align to TRBD1. In germline, CDR1 is WNHNN, CDR2 SYGVQD (reference sequence). The CDR3 spans 15 residues. V gave up 5 bases and J gave up 0 bases; unmatched junction bases: 3. The CDR3 nucleotides are TGCGCCAGCAGTACGGGACAGGGGTACCAAGAGACCCAGTACTTC. The encoded protein is CASSTGQGYQETQYF.

This chain uses TRBV10-3 with TRBJ2-3; D is possibly TRBD2 (5 bases). Germline CDR1 ENHRY, CDR2 SYGVKD. Trimming shortened V by 6 bases and J by 6 bases, and 16 bases separated the two germline ends. The CDR3 is 14 residues long. The CDR3 DNA sequence: TGTGCCATCAGGGGAGATCACGGTAGGGATACGCAGTATTTT. Translating it yields CAIRGDHGRDTQYF.

The chain uses TRBV19 and TRBJ2-5; 7 bases align to TRBD2. The trim removed 1 base at V and 2 bases at J, leaving 13 bases unmatched. The CDR3 is 18 amino acids. Germline V CDR1 and CDR2: LNHDA, SQIVND (reference sequence). This chain's CDR3 is CASSIAVEGPLAQETQYF. CDR3 in DNA: TGTGCCAGTAGTATAGCCGTTGAGGGTCCACTAGCGCAAGAGACCCAGTACTTC. Combining the CDR3 with reference TRBV19 and TRBJ2-5 gives the whole variable domain DGGITQSPKYLFRKEGQNVTLSCEQNLNHDAMYWYRQDPGQGLRLIYYSQIVNDFQKGDIAEGYSVSREKKESFPLTVTSAQKNPTAFYLCASSIAVEGPLAQETQYFGPGTRLLVL.

The chain carries TRBV19 and TRBJ1-5; D unclear. The CDR3 has 13 residues. V lost 2 bases to trimming and J lost 6 bases, with 8 bases between them. CDR1 and CDR2 from the germline V gene are LNHDA and SQIVND (reference sequence). The CDR3 DNA reads as TGTGCCAGTAGTATAACCGGGATTCAGCCCCAGCATTTT. Amino acid sequence: CASSITGIQPQHF.

This chain uses TRBV5-1 with TRBJ2-1, with TRBD2 identical over 11 bases. The CDR3 spans 14 residues. CDR1 is SGHRS and CDR2 is YFSETQ in the germline V gene. After removal of 6 bases from V and 7 bases from J, the junction contained 6 bases not matched to a gene. The CDR3 nucleotides read TGCGCCAGCATCGGACTAGCGGGCCCTAATGAGCAGTTCTTC. As protein: CASIGLAGPNEQFF.

A few counts support this clone. This chain links TRBV28 with TRBJ1-2; perhaps TRBD1 as D (6 bases). The ends were cut back, 3 bases at V and 6 bases at J, with 11 bases in the middle. Germline values: CDR1 MDHEN, CDR2 SYDVKM. The CDR3 loop spans 13 amino acids. The CDR3 reads CASSLPGVNGYTF. The CDR3 DNA sequence: TGTGCCAGCAGTTTGCCAGGGGTGAATGGCTACACCTTC.

This clone occurred once. The gene calls are TRBV6-6 and TRBJ2-2, with 7 bases fitting TRBD2. V shed 6 bases, J shed 4 bases, and the junction held 11 bases outside the gene matches. The CDR3 length is 16 residues. The germline gives CDR1 MNHNY, CDR2 SVGAGI (reference sequence). CDR3 protein: CASRRISGVGTGELFF. The CDR3 DNA reads TGTGCCAGCAGACGCATCAGCGGGGTGGGCACCGGGGAGCTGTTTTTT.

The genes are TRBV5-1 and TRBJ2-3, with TRBD2 matching over 13 bases. The V gene end was trimmed by 0 bases and the J gene end by 1 base; junction bases not matched to a gene: 2. The CDR3 length is 17 residues. Per germline, CDR1 SGHRS and CDR2 YFSETQ. DNA for the CDR3: TGCGCCAGCAGCTTGGCGGGGACTAGCGGGGGCACAGATACGCAGTATTTT. The encoded protein is CASSLAGTSGGTDTQYF.

This rearrangement joins TRBV6-4 to TRBJ2-2, with 12 bases aligning to TRBD2. The V segment lost 0 bases and the J segment 5 bases; nucleotides outside the gene matches: 7. The CDR3 is 18 amino acids. Germline values: CDR1 MRHNA, CDR2 SNTAGT. The CDR3 bases are TGTGCCAGCAGTGACTCAGAAGGACTAGCGGGGCTTACCGGGGAGCTGTTTTTT. This codes for CASSDSEGLAGLTGELFF.

Worth noting for this clone: Because the CDR3 is missing its conserved closing phenylalanine or tryptophan, this is likely a read error. No DNA is shown, since the ends of the CDR3 on it are uncertain; the CDR3 is the one TCRdb lists. The chain has TRBV5-4 and TRBJ2-7; TRBD1 was called by the table and not checked on the DNA. Termini included, the CDR3 measures 10 amino acids. Germline lookup yields CDR1 SGHNT and CDR2 YYREEE (reference sequence). The CDR3 reads CASSLDRVRI.

V usage is TRBV10-2 and J usage is TRBJ2-1, with 10 bases that match TRBD2. Looked up from germline, CDR1 is WSHSY and CDR2 is SAAADI. This CDR3 is 19 amino acids long. With V trimmed by 5 bases and J by 4 bases, 17 bases remained unmatched. The CDR3 spells CASSTIGGASGSIYNEQFF. In DNA, the CDR3 is TGCGCCAGCAGTACGATCGGTGGGGCTAGCGGGAGTATTTACAATGAGCAGTTCTTC.

The rearrangement joins TRBV11-2 to TRBJ2-1, with 9 nucleotides matching TRBD2. Germline-derived CDR1 and CDR2 are SGHAT and FQNNGV. V shed 5 bases, J shed 9 bases, and the junction held 17 bases outside the gene matches. CDR3 length: 17 amino acids. This chain's CDR3 is CASSLGAGGPFLGEQFF. CDR3 nucleotides: TGTGCCAGCAGCCTAGGGGCGGGGGGGCCCTTTCTGGGTGAGCAGTTCTTC.

J is TRBJ2-7 and V is TRBV11-3, with D perhaps TRBD2 (6 bases). Germline CDR1 is SGHNT and CDR2 is YENEEA. The CDR3 has 14 residues. V was cut by 1 base and J by 5 bases, with 12 bases left in between. The CDR3 here is CASSLAGSQHEQYF. The CDR3 DNA is TGTGCCAGCAGCTTAGCCGGGAGTCAGCACGAGCAGTACTTC.

CDR3 loop: CASSGEVSSGELFF. The CDR3, as DNA: TGCGCCAGCAGCGGGGAGGTTAGTTCCGGGGAGCTGTTTTTT. The V call is TRBV5-1, the J call TRBJ2-2, with D possibly TRBD2 on 6 matching bases. This CDR3 spans 14 amino acids. Germline loops: CDR1 SGHRS, CDR2 YFSETQ. The germline V and J ends were trimmed by 4 bases and 6 bases, with 13 bases remaining between them.

The chain links TRBV5-1 to TRBJ2-5, with TRBD2 matching over 11 bases. Looked up from germline, CDR1 is SGHRS and CDR2 is YFSETQ. The junction had 8 bases not matched to a gene; V was cut back by 0 bases and J by 4 bases. There are 17 residues in the CDR3. CDR3 amino acids: CASSLALAGGWGETQYF. The DNA for the CDR3 is TGCGCCAGCAGCTTGGCGCTAGCGGGAGGATGGGGAGAGACCCAGTACTTC.

This chain joins TRBV28 and TRBJ2-6, with D hard to call. Trimming left V 1 base short and J 7 bases short, with 8 bases between. Germline V gives CDR1 MDHEN, CDR2 SYDVKM. CDR3 length: 14 residues. The DNA for the CDR3 is TGTGCCAGCAGTTTATTAACGGGTGCCAACGTCCTGACTTTC. It codes for CASSLLTGANVLTF.